This entry describes one T cell receptor beta chain. The sample belongs to a study of cytomegalovirus exposure and HLA in healthy donors. V lost 2 bases and J 2 bases, leaving 9 bases between the germline ends. The CDR3 length is 15 residues. Germline V gene data show CDR1 as MNHNS and CDR2 as SASEGT. The PCR had 60 Vbeta and 13 Jbeta primers. TCRdb's table, derived via immunoSEQ multiplex PCR, lists solely in-frame clones and lacks some. The sample carries more than 80,000 clones, just under 70% recorded once. This sequence was found in a man aged 50-60 years in good health and CMV-seronegative. V gene TRBV6-1 combines with J gene TRBJ1-4, with D perhaps TRBD1 (5 bases). The specimen was PBMCs. CDR3 nucleotides: TGTGCCAGCAGTGAACAGGGACTGACTAATGAAAAACTGTTTTTT. Translated: CASSEQGLTNEKLFF.